This T cell receptor beta chain was identified in a study of T cells after yellow fever vaccination. TCRdb passed the 5' RACE reads through MiXCR, listing each CDR3 protein once. The sample includes fewer than 150,000 distinct CDR3 sequences, 7.7% of them seen just once. The CDR3 is 15 residues long. Per the germline V gene, CDR1 is SEHNR and CDR2 is FQNEAQ (reference sequence). V was pared by 1 base and J by 3 bases, with 3 bases of the junction left unmatched. Study-wide points: Though it reached lower strength, the secondary response hit its peak faster, day 5 versus 15. The CD4 compartment and the CD8 compartment contained a small share of clonotypes in common.

Many counts were recorded for this clonotype. Its antigen is as yet unknown. The source is a young man who received the YFV17D yellow fever vaccine. The V and J genes are TRBV7-9 and TRBJ2-3; 8 nucleotides match TRBD2. The material sequenced was CD4+ T cells sorted from PBMCs, taken 5 days after the yellow fever booster vaccination. DNA for the CDR3: TGTGCCAGCAGCTTAGTAGCGGGACGGACAGATACGCAGTATTTT. As protein: CASSLVAGRTDTQYF.